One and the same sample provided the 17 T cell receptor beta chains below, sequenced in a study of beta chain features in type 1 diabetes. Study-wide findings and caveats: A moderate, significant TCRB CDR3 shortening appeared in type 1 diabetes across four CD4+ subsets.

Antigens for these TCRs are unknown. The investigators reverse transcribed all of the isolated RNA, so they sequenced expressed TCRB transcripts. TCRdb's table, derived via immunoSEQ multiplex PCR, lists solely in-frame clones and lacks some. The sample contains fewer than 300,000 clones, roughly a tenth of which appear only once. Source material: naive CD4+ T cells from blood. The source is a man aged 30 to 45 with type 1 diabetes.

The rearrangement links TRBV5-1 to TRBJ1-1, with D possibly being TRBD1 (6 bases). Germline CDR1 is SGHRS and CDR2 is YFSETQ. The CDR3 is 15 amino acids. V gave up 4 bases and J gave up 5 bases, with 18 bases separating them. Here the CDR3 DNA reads TGCGCCAGCAGCGTAACGGGGGGGGCCCTTACTGAAGCTTTCTTT. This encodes CASSVTGGALTEAFF.

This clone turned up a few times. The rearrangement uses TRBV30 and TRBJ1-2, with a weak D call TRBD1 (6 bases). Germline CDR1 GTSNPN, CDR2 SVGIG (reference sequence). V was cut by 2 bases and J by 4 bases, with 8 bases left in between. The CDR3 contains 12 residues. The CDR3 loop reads CAWSQQGYGYTF. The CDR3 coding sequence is TGTGCCTGGAGTCAACAGGGCTATGGCTACACCTTC.

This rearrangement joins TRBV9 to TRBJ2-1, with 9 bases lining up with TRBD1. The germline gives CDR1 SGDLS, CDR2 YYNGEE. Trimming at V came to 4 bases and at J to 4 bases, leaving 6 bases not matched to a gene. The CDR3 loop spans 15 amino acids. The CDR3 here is CASSPATGGYNEQFF. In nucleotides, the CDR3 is TGTGCCAGCAGCCCCGCGACAGGGGGGTACAATGAGCAGTTCTTC.

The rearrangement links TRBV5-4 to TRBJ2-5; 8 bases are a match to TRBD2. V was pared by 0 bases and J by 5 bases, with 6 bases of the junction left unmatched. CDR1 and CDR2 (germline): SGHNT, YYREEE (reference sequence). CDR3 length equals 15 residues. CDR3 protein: CASSLVLAGRETQYF. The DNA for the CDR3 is TGTGCCAGCAGCTTGGTGCTAGCGGGCAGGGAGACCCAGTACTTC.

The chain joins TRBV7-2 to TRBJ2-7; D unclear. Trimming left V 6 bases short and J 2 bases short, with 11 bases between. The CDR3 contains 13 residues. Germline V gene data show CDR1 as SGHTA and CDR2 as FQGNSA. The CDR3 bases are TGTGCCAGCAGTAAGCAGGTAACCTACGAGCAGTACTTC. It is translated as CASSKQVTYEQYF.

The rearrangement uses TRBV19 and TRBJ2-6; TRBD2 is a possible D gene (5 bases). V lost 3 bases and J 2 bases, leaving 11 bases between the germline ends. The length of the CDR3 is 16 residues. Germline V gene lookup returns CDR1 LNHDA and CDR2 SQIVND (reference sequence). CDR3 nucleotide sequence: TGTGCCAGTAGTATTCAAGCAGCGGCTGGGGCCAACGTCCTGACTTTC. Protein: CASSIQAAAGANVLTF. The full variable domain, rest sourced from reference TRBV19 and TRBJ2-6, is DGGITQSPKYLFRKEGQNVTLSCEQNLNHDAMYWYRQDPGQGLRLIYYSQIVNDFQKGDIAEGYSVSREKKESFPLTVTSAQKNPTAFYLCASSIQAAAGANVLTFGAGSRLTVL.

For the CDR3, the DNA is TGTGCCATCAGTCAGGGGGCGGGAGAGACCCAGTACTTC. Translation: CAISQGAGETQYF. V and J are TRBV10-3 and TRBJ2-5; 8 bases are a match to TRBD1. The J segment lost 4 bases and the V segment lost 5 bases, leaving 3 bases of the junction unmatched. Germline V gives CDR1 ENHRY, CDR2 SYGVKD. The CDR3 has 13 residues.

CDR3 DNA: TGTGCCAGCAGTTTATTGGGACAGGGGAACGAGCAGTACTTC. Protein product: CASSLLGQGNEQYF. J is TRBJ2-7 and V is TRBV28, with 10 nucleotides matching TRBD1. Germline V gene lookup returns CDR1 MDHEN and CDR2 SYDVKM. V lost 1 base to trimming and J lost 5 bases; unmatched junction nucleotides: 2. The CDR3 spans 14 residues. The whole variable domain, remainder taken from reference TRBV28 and TRBJ2-7, is DVKVTQSSRYLVKRTGEKVFLECVQDMDHENMFWYRQDPGLGLRLIYFSYDVKMKEKGDIPEGYSVSREKKERFSLILESASTNQTSMYLCASSLLGQGNEQYFGPGTRLTVT.

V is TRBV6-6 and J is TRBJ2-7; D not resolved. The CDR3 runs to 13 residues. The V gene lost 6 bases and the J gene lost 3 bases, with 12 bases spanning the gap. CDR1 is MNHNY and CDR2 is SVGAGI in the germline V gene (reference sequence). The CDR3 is CASSAGTGYEQYF. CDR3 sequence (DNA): TGTGCCAGCAGCGCCGGTACGGGCTACGAGCAGTACTTC.

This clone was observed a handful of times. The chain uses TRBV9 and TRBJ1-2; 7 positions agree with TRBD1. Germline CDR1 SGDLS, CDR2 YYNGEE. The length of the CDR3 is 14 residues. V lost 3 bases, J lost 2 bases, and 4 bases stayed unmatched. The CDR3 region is CASSARTGNYGYTF. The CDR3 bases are TGTGCCAGCAGCGCAAGGACAGGAAACTATGGCTACACCTTC.

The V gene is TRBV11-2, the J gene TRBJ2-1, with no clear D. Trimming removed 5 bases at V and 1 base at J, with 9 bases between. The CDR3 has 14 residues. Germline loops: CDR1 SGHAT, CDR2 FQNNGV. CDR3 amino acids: CASSQTGSYNEQFF. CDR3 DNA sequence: TGTGCCAGCAGCCAGACGGGTTCCTACAATGAGCAGTTCTTC.

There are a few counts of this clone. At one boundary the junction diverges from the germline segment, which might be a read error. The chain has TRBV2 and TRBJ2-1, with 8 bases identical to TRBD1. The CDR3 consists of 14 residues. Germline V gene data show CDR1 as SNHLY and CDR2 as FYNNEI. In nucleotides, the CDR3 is TGTGCCAGCAGAGATGACCCCCGGTGGACAGGGAAGGTCTTC. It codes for CASRDDPRWTGKVF.

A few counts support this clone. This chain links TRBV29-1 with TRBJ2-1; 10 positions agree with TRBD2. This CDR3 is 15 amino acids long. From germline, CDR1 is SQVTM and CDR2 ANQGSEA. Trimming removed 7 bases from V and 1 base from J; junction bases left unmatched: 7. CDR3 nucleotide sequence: TGCAGCGGAGAAGTTAGCGGGGGGTCCTACAATGAGCAGTTCTTC. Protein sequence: CSGEVSGGSYNEQFF.

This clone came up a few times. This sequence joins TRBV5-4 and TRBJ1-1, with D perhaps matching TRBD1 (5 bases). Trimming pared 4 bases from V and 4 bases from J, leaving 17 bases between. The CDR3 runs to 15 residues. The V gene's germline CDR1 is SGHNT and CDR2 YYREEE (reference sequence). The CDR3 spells CASSPGGGLTTEAFF. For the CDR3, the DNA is TGTGCCAGCAGCCCCGGGGGAGGGCTAACCACTGAAGCTTTCTTT.

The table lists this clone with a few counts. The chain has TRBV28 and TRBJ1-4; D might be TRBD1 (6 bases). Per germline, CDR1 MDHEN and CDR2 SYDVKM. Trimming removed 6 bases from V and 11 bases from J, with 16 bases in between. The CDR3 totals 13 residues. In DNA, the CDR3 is TGTGCCAGCAGCACAACAGGGACGCGGAAACTGTTTTTT. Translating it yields CASSTTGTRKLFF.

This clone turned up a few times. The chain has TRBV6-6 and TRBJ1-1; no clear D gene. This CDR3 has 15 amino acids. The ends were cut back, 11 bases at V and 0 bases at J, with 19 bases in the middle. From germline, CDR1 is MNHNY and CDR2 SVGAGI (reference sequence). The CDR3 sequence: CASLLPGFMNTEAFF. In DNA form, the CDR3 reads TGTGCCTCTCTCCTACCAGGTTTCATGAACACTGAAGCTTTCTTT.

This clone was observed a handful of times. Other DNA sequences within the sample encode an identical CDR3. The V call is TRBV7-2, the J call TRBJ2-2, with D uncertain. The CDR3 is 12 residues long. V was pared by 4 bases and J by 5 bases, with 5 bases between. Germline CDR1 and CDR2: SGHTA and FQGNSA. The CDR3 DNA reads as TGTGCCAGCAGCTCCTTTACCGGGGAGCTGTTTTTT. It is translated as CASSSFTGELFF.